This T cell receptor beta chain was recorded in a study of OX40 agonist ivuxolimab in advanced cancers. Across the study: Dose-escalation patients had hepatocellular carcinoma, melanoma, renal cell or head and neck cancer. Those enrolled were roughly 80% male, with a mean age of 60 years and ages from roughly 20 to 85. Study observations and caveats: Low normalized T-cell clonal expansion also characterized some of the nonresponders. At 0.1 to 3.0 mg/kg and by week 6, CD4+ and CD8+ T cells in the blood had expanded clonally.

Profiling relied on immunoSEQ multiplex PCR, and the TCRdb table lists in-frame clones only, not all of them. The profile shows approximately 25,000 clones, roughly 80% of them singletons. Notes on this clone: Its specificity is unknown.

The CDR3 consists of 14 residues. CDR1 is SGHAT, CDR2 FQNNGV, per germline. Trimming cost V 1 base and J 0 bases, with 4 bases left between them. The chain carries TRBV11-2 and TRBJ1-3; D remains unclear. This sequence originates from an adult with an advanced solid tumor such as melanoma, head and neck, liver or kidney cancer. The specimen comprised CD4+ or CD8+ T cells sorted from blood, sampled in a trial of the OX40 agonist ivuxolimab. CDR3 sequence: CASSLGGSGNTIYF. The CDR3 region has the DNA TGTGCCAGCAGCTTAGGGGGCTCTGGAAACACCATATATTTT.